Following are 4 T cell receptor beta chains from one sample sequenced in a study of T cells after yellow fever vaccination. TCRdb recomputed calls from the 5' RACE reads with MiXCR, one row per CDR3 protein. The sample comprises some 240,000 distinct CDR3 sequences, more than 3.5% of which are singletons, and 19% rests with the top ten. The material sequenced was PBMCs, taken 15 days after the yellow fever booster vaccination. These receptors were collected from a man in his late teens or twenties who received the YFV17D yellow fever vaccine.

This clonotype was counted at least ten times. V usage is TRBV5-1 and J usage is TRBJ1-1, with TRBD1 matching 7 bases. The junction had 9 bases not matched to a gene; V was cut back by 3 bases and J by 7 bases. This CDR3 is built from 14 residues. Germline V gene data show CDR1 as SGHRS and CDR2 as YFSETQ. Written as DNA, the CDR3 is TGCGCCAGCAGCTGGTCAGGGACAGTCAGTGAAGCTTTCTTT. As protein: CASSWSGTVSEAFF.

The table lists this clonotype with many counts. The chain recombines TRBV7-9 with TRBJ1-1, with D possibly TRBD1 on 5 matching bases. From germline, CDR1 is SEHNR and CDR2 FQNEAQ (reference sequence). The V end was cut by 4 bases, the J end by 3 bases, with 12 bases between. The CDR3 spans 14 residues. The CDR3 DNA reads as TGTGCCAGCAGCTCTCACAGGACCTACACTGAAGCTTTCTTT. It codes for CASSSHRTYTEAFF.

This clonotype was detected ten times or more. The V call is TRBV11-2, the J call TRBJ2-7, with D possibly called TRBD1 or TRBD2 (7 bases each). CDR1 is SGHAT and CDR2 is FQNNGV in the germline V gene. The CDR3 is 15 residues long. V was pared by 5 bases and J by 2 bases, with 16 bases between. In DNA form, the CDR3 reads TGTGCCAGCAGCCCTGGGAGGGGGCGACCCTACGAGCAGTACGTC. Amino acids: CASSPGRGRPYEQYV.

This clonotype was counted many times. The genes are TRBV5-5 and TRBJ2-7; 7 bases are a match to TRBD2. CDR1 and CDR2 (germline): SGHKS, YYEKEE (reference sequence). After removal of 4 bases from V and 5 bases from J, the junction contained 15 bases not matched to a gene. The CDR3 extends over 16 amino acids. CDR3 DNA: TGTGCCAGCAGCCCGACCGGGGAGGGACGTGTTCACGAGCAGTACGTC. It encodes CASSPTGEGRVHEQYV.